These 4 T cell receptor beta chains were sequenced from one sample in a study of CD8 T cells in Susac syndrome. Random-hexamer reverse transcription was applied to about 0.45 to 1 ug RNA. TCRdb redid the calling of the immunoSEQ multiplex PCR reads with MiXCR, one entry per CDR3 protein. Here the sample spans about 160,000 distinct CDR3 sequences, 92% being singletons. Sequenced sample: CD4+ T cells from PBMCs. The receptors here all came from a human donor in good health.

This chain uses TRBV30 with TRBJ1-1, with TRBD1 as a possible D gene (6 bases). V was clipped by 0 bases and J by 0 bases, with 8 bases between them. The CDR3 totals 14 residues. The V gene's germline CDR1 is GTSNPN and CDR2 SVGIG (reference sequence). The CDR3 DNA reads TGTGCCTGGAGTGTGGGGGCCTTGAACACTGAAGCTTTCTTT. It translates to CAWSVGALNTEAFF.

The chain is built from TRBV6-2 or TRBV6-3 and TRBJ1-3; TRBD1 matches 10 bases. CDR3 length equals 16 residues. Germline V gives CDR1 MNHEY, CDR2 SVGEGT. J gave up 0 bases and V 5 bases, and 4 bases lay outside the gene matches. CDR3 bases: TGTGCCAGCAGTCGGGACAGGGGAAACTCTGGAAACACCATATATTTT. It codes for CASSRDRGNSGNTIYF.

Here the CDR3 DNA reads TGTGCCAGCCCTTCCTATAATTCACCCCTCCACTTT. Translated, it gives CASPSYNSPLHF. The genes are TRBV7-7 and TRBJ1-6; D ambiguous. Germline lookup yields CDR1 SSHAT and CDR2 FNYEAQ (reference sequence). With 8 bases removed from V and 1 base from J, the gap between germline ends came to 3 bases. The CDR3 is 12 residues long.

The chain recombines TRBV7-9 with TRBJ2-7, with 12 positions matching TRBD1. V shed 4 bases, J shed 7 bases, and the junction held 8 bases outside the gene matches. Germline V gene sequence: CDR1 SEHNR, CDR2 FQNEAQ (reference sequence). CDR3 size: 15 residues. CDR3 amino acids: CASSYIRDRGQEQYF. The CDR3 nucleotides are TGTGCCAGCAGCTATATCCGGGACAGGGGGCAAGAGCAGTACTTC.